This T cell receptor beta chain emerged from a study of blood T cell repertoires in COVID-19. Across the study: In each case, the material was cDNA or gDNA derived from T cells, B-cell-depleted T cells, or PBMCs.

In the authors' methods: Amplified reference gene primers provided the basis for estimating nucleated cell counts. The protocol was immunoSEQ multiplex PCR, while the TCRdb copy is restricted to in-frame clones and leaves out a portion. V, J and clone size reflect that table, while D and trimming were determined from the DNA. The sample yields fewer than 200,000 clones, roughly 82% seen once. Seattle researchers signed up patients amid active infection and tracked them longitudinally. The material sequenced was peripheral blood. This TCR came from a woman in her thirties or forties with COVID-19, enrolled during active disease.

The CDR3: CASSTRATEAFF. CDR3 sequence (DNA): TGTGCCAGTAGTACCAGGGCCACTGAAGCTTTCTTT. The chain has TRBV19 and TRBJ1-1; possible D gene TRBD1, 5 bases. This CDR3 spans 12 amino acids. V was pared by 4 bases and J by 4 bases, with 7 bases between. CDR1 and CDR2 (germline): LNHDA, SQIVND (reference sequence).